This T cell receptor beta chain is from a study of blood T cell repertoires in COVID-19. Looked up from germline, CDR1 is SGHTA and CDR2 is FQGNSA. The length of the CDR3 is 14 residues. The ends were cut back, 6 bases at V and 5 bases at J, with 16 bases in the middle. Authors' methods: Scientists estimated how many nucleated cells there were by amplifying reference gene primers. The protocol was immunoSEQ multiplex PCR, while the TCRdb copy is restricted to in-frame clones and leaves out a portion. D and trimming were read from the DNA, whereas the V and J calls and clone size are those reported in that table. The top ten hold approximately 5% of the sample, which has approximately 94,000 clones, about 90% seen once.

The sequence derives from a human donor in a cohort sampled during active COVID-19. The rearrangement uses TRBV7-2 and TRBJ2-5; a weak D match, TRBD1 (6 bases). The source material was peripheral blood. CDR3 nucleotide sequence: TGTGCCAGCAGACCTCAGGGGTCCGGGGAGACCCAGTACTTC. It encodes CASRPQGSGETQYF.